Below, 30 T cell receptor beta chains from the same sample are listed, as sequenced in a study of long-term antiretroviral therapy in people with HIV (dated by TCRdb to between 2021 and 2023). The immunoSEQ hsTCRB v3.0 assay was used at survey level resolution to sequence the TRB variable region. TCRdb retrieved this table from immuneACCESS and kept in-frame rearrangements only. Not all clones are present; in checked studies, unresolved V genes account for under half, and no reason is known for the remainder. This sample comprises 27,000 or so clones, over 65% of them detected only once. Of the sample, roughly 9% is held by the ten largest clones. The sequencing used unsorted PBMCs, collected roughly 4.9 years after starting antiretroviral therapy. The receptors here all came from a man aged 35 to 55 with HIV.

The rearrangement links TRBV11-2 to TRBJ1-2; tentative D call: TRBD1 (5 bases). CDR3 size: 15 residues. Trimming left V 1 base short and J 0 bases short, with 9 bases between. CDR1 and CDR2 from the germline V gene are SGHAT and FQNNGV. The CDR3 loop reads CASSLGDGANYGYTF. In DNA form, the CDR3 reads TGTGCCAGCAGCTTAGGGGACGGTGCTAACTATGGCTACACCTTC.

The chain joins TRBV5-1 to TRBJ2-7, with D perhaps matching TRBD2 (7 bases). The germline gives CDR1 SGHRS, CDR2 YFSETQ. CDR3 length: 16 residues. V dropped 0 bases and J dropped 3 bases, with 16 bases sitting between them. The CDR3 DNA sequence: TGCGCCAGCAGCTTGGGGGGAGGGGGGCAAGGCTACGAGCAGTACTTC. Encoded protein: CASSLGGGGQGYEQYF.

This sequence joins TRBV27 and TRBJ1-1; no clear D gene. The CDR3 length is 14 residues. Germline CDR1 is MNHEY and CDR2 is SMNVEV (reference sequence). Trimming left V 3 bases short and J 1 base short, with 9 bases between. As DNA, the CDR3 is TGTGCCAGCAGTTTTCTTGGGGAGAACACTGAAGCTTTCTTT. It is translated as CASSFLGENTEAFF.

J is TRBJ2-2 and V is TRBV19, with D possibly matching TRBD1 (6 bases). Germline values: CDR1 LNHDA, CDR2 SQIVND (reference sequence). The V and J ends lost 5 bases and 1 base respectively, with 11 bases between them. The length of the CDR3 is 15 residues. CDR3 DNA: TGTGCCAGTAGTGCATTACAGGGGAACACCGGGGAGCTGTTTTTT. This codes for CASSALQGNTGELFF.

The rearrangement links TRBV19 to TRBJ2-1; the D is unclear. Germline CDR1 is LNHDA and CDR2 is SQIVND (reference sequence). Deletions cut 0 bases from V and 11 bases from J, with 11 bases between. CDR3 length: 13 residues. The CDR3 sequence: CASSIEGSRQQFF. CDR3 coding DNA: TGTGCCAGTAGTATAGAAGGAAGTCGACAGCAGTTCTTC.

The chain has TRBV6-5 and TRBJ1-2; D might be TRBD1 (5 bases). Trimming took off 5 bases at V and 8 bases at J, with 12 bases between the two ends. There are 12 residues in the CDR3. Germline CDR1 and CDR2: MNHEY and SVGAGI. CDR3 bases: TGTGCCAGCAGTACGGGGGGTTACGGCTACACCTTC. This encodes CASSTGGYGYTF.

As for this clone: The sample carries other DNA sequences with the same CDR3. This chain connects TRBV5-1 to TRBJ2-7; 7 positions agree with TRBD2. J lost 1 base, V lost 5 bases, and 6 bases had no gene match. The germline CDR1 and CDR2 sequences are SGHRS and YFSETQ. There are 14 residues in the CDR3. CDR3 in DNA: TGCGCCAGCAGTGATACGGGGGGTTCCTACGAGCAGTACTTC. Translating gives CASSDTGGSYEQYF.

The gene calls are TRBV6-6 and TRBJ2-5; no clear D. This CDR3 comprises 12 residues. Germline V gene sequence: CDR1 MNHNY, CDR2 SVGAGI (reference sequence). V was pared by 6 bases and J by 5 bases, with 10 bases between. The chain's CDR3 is CASSFLTETQYF. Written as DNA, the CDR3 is TGTGCCAGCAGCTTCCTCACCGAGACCCAGTACTTC.

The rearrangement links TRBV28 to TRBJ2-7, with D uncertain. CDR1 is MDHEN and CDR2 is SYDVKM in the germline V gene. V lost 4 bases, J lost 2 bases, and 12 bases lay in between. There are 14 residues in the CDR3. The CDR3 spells CASSYLRRAYEQYF. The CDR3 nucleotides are TGTGCCAGCAGTTACCTCAGGCGAGCCTACGAGCAGTACTTC.

The DNA for the CDR3 is TGTGCCAGTGGCGCGGGACAGAACACTGAAGCTTTCTTT. It yields the protein CASGAGQNTEAFF. The gene calls are TRBV19 and TRBJ1-1; TRBD1 might be the D (6 bases). Germline loops: CDR1 LNHDA, CDR2 SQIVND (reference sequence). The CDR3 is 13 amino acids. The V and J ends lost 8 bases and 1 base respectively, with 11 bases between them.

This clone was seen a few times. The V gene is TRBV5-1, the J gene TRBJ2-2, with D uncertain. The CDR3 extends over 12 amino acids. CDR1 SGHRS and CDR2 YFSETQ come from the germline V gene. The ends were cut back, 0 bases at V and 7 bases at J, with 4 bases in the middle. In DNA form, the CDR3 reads TGCGCCAGCAGCTTGGTCGGCGGGGAGCTGTTTTTT. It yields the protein CASSLVGGELFF.

CDR3 sequence reads: CASRPSGDYGYTF. The DNA for the CDR3 is TGTGCCAGCAGACCCTCGGGGGACTATGGCTACACCTTC. The gene calls are TRBV6-5 and TRBJ1-2; tentatively, D is TRBD1 (5 bases). Germline loops: CDR1 MNHEY, CDR2 SVGAGI. V was clipped by 6 bases and J by 3 bases, with 11 bases between them. This CDR3 has 13 residues.

In nucleotides, the CDR3 is TGTGCCAGCAGCCCCGGGTCCCTCGATACGCAGTATTTT. It codes for CASSPGSLDTQYF. The chain uses TRBV7-3 and TRBJ2-3; D gene unclear. Trimming shortened V by 5 bases and J by 6 bases, and 12 bases separated the two germline ends. The CDR3 extends over 13 amino acids. Germline CDR1 reads SGHTA; CDR2 reads FQGTGA.

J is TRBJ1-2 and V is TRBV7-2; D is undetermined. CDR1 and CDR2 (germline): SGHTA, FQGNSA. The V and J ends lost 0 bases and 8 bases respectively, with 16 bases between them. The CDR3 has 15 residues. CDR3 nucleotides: TGTGCCAGCAGCTTAGCGAGAACCGAGAATGGGGGCTACACCTTC. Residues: CASSLARTENGGYTF.

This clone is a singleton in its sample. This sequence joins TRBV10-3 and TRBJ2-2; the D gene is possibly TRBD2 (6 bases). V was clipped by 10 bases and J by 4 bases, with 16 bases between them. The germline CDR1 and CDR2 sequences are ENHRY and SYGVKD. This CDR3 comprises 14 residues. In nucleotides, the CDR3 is TGTGCCACGTTGACTAGTACGACCACCGGGGAGCTGTTTTTT. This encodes CATLTSTTTGELFF.

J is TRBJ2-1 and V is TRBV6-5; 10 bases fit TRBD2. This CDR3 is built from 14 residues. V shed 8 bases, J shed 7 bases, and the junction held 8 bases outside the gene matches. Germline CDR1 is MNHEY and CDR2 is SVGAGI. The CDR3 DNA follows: TGTGCCAGCCGGATAGCGGGAGGAGTAAATGAGCAGTTCTTC. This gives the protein CASRIAGGVNEQFF.

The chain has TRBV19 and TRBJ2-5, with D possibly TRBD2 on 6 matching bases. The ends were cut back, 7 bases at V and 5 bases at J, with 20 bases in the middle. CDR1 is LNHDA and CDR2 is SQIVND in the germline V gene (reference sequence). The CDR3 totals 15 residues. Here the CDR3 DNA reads TGTGCCAGTACCCCTCGGGGGACCCTGGCCGAGACCCAGTACTTC. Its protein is CASTPRGTLAETQYF.

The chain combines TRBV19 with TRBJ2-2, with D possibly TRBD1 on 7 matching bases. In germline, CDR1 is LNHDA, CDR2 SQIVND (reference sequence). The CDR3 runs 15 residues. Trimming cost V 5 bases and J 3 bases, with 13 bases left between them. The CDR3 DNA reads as TGTGCCAGTAGTCCCCAGGGGGACTACACCGGGGAGCTGTTTTTT. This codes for CASSPQGDYTGELFF.

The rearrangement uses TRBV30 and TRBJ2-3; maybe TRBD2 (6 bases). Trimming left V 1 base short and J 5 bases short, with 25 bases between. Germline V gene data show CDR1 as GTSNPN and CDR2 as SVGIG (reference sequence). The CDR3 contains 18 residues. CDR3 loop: CAWSETNRWGVSRDTQYF. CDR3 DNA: TGTGCCTGGAGTGAAACCAATAGGTGGGGGGTTTCGAGAGATACGCAGTATTTT.

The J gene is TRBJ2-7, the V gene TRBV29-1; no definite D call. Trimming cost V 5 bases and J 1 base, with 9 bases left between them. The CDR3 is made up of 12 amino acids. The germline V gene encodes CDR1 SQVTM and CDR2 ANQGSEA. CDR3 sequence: CSVTDFSYEQYF. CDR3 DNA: TGCAGCGTTACAGACTTTTCCTACGAGCAGTACTTC.

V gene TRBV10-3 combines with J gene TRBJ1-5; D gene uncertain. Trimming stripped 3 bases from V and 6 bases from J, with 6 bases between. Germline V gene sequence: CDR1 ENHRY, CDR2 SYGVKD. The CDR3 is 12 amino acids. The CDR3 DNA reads TGTGCCATCAGTGACCGGGGTCAGCCCCAGCATTTT. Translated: CAISDRGQPQHF.

The CDR3 coding sequence is TGTGCCAGCAGCCTCGGGACAGGGCATGGCTACACCTTC. It specifies CASSLGTGHGYTF. The chain has TRBV27 and TRBJ1-2; 9 bases line up with TRBD1. The trim removed 6 bases at V and 6 bases at J, leaving 5 bases unmatched. The CDR3 runs 13 residues. Per the germline V gene, CDR1 is MNHEY and CDR2 is SMNVEV (reference sequence).

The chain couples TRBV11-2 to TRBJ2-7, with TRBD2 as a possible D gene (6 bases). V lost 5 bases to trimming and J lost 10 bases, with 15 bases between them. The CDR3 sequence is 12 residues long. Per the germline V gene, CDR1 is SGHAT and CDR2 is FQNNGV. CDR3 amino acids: CASSLGGDGQYF. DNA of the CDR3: TGTGCCAGCAGCCTCGGGGGTGACGGCCAGTACTTC. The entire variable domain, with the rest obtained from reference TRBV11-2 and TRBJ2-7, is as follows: EAGVAQSPRYKIIEKRQSVAFWCNPISGHATLYWYQQILGQGPKLLIQFQNNGVVDDSQLPKDRFSAERLKGVDSTLKIQPAKLEDSAVYLCASSLGGDGQYFGPGTRLTVT.

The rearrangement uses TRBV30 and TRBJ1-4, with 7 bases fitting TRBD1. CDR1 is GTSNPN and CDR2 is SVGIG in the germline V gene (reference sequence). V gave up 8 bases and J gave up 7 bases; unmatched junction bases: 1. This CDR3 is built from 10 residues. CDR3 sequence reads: CAGTAEKLFF. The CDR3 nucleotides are TGTGCCGGGACAGCTGAAAAACTGTTTTTT.

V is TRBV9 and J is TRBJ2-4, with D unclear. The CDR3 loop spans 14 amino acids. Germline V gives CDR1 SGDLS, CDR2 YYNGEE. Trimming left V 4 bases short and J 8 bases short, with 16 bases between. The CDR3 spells CASSPSGLRDIQYF. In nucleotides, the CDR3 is TGTGCCAGCAGCCCCTCAGGCCTTCGGGACATTCAGTACTTC.

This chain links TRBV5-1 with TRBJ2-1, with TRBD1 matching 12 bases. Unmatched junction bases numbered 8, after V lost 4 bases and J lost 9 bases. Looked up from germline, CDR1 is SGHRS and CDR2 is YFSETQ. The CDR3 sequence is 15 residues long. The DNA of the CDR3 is TGCGCCAGCAGCCACCGGGACAGGGGGCAGGGTGAGCAGTTCTTC. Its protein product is CASSHRDRGQGEQFF.

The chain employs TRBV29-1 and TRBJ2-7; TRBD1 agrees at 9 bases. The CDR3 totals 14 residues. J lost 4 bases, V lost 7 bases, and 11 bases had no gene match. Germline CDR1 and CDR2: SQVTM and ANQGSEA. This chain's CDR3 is CSAELRGQGYEQYF. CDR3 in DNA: TGCAGCGCCGAACTTCGGGGACAGGGTTACGAGCAGTACTTC.

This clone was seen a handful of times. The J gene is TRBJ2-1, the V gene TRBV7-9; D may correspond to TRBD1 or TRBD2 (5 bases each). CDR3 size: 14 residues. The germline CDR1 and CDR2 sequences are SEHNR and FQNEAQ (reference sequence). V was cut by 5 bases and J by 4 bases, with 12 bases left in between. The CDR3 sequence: CASSPPGRYNEQFF. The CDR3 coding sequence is TGTGCCAGCAGCCCTCCGGGACGATACAATGAGCAGTTCTTC.

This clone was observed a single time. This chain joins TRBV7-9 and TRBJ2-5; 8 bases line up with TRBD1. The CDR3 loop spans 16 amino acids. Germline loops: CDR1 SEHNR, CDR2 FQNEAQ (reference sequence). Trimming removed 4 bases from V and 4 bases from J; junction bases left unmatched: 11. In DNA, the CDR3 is TGTGCCAGCAGCTCCCCAGGGGGCGGAAAGGGAGAGACCCAGTACTTC. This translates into CASSSPGGGKGETQYF. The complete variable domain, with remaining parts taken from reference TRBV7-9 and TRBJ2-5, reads DTGVSQNPRHKITKRGQNVTFRCDPISEHNRLYWYRQTLGQGPEFLTYFQNEAQLEKSRLLSDRFSAERPKGSFSTLEIQRTEQGDSAMYLCASSSPGGGKGETQYFGPGTRLLVL.

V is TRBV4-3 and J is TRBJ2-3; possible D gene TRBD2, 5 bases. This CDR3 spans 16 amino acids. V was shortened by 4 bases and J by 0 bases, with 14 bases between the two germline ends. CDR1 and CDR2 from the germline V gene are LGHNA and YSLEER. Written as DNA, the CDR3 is TGCGCCAGCAGCCCCGCAGCGGCCCCTAGCACAGATACGCAGTATTTT. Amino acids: CASSPAAAPSTDTQYF.